These 17 T cell receptor beta chains were all obtained from the same sample, sequenced in a study of sequential checkpoint blockade in melanoma. Treatment defined: randomized to nivolumab then ipilimumab (arm A) or the reverse (arm B). Profiled with immunoSEQ multiplex PCR; TCRdb holds only in-frame clones, not every one. The table has about 4,000 clones, 45% to 65% seen once. This specimen consisted of CD8+ T cells sorted from blood (inferred from file names), obtained from a patient given nivolumab and ipilimumab in sequence. The source is a human donor with melanoma.

Only a few counts were recorded for this clone. This rearrangement joins TRBV7-9 to TRBJ1-2; 7 nucleotides agree with TRBD1. The V gene end was trimmed by 6 bases and the J gene end by 5 bases; junction bases not matched to a gene: 12. There are 15 residues in the CDR3. Germline V gene data show CDR1 as SEHNR and CDR2 as FQNEAQ (reference sequence). CDR3 bases: TGTGCCAGCAGTTATTCCACCGGGACAGCATATGGCTACACCTTC. Residues: CASSYSTGTAYGYTF.

V gene TRBV5-6 combines with J gene TRBJ1-2, with D perhaps matching TRBD1 (6 bases). The CDR3 covers 14 residues. Germline CDR1 is SGHDT and CDR2 is YYEEEE. The V end lost 5 bases, the J end lost 6 bases, and 17 bases lay between the germline ends. The CDR3 protein is CASSTWGGGDGYTF. CDR3 coding DNA: TGTGCCAGCAGTACGTGGGGGGGCGGAGATGGCTACACCTTC.

The chain joins TRBV28 to TRBJ2-1; 8 bases are shared with TRBD2. Germline V gene sequence: CDR1 MDHEN, CDR2 SYDVKM. Trimming at V came to 6 bases and at J to 3 bases, leaving 13 bases not matched to a gene. CDR3 length: 17 residues. The CDR3 DNA reads TGTGCCAGCAGAGTAGCGGGGCATTTATCCTACTACAATGAGCAGTTCTTC. Its translation is CASRVAGHLSYYNEQFF.

J is TRBJ2-7 and V is TRBV28; maybe TRBD1 (5 bases). Looked up from germline, CDR1 is MDHEN and CDR2 is SYDVKM. Deletions cut 3 bases from V and 0 bases from J, with 15 bases between. This CDR3 contains 16 residues. The CDR3 nucleotides are TGTGCCAGCAGTTTCGAACAGGCTGACCTCTCCTACGAGCAGTACTTC. Translating gives CASSFEQADLSYEQYF.

The rearrangement uses TRBV5-6 and TRBJ1-2; D ambiguous. The CDR3 runs to 13 residues. Trimming cost V 4 bases and J 4 bases, with 11 bases left between them. Germline V lookup: CDR1 SGHDT, CDR2 YYEEEE. The CDR3 loop is CASSPGEVYGYTF. The DNA of the CDR3 is TGTGCCAGCAGCCCGGGAGAAGTCTATGGCTACACCTTC. The complete variable domain, with remaining parts taken from reference TRBV5-6 and TRBJ1-2, reads DAGVTQSPTHLIKTRGQQVTLRCSPKSGHDTVSWYQQALGQGPQFIFQYYEEEERQRGNFPDRFSGHQFPNYSSELNVNALLLGDSALYLCASSPGEVYGYTFGSGTRLTVV.

The rearrangement uses TRBV5-1 and TRBJ2-3; 7 bases are shared with TRBD1. V gave up 3 bases and J gave up 4 bases; unmatched junction bases: 8. CDR1 is SGHRS and CDR2 is YFSETQ in the germline V gene. The CDR3 extends over 15 amino acids. The CDR3 DNA reads TGCGCCAGCAGCTCCTTCGACAGGGCCCCAGATACGCAGTATTTT. It yields the protein CASSSFDRAPDTQYF.

The genes are TRBV27 and TRBJ2-4; a possible D gene is TRBD1 (5 bases). Germline-derived CDR1 and CDR2 are MNHEY and SMNVEV (reference sequence). Trimming removed 2 bases from V and 5 bases from J, with 13 bases in between. This CDR3 has 15 amino acids. The CDR3 loop is CASSLRVVGENIQYF. The CDR3 coding sequence is TGTGCCAGCAGTTTAAGAGTAGTAGGGGAAAACATTCAGTACTTC.

The J gene is TRBJ2-1, the V gene TRBV29-1; 8 positions agree with TRBD2. The CDR3 loop spans 16 amino acids. Looked up from germline, CDR1 is SQVTM and CDR2 is ANQGSEA. J was trimmed by 9 bases and V by 1 base; bases with no gene match: 14. The CDR3 loop is CSVEGSFGLADPEQFF. The CDR3 DNA reads TGCAGCGTTGAAGGGAGTTTCGGACTAGCCGATCCTGAGCAGTTCTTC.

There are a few counts of this clone. A far bigger clonotype differs at one base, so this is likely a read error. This chain connects TRBV7-5 to TRBJ1-2; the table's D gene call, TRBD1, was not cross checked with the DNA. TRBV7-5 is a pseudogene segment. CDR3 length: 16 residues. The CDR3 region is CARSLAGGYPNYGYTF. The CDR3 DNA sequence: TGTGCCAGAAGCTTGGCAGGGGGCTATCCTAACTATGGCTACACCTTC.

The chain carries TRBV4-3 and TRBJ2-3; 13 bases are a match to TRBD2. Germline V gives CDR1 LGHNA, CDR2 YSLEER. This CDR3 is built from 17 residues. Losses at the gene ends were 4 bases for V and 6 bases for J; bases not matched to a gene: 10. The chain's CDR3 is CASSPGLAGELADTQYF. In nucleotides, the CDR3 is TGCGCCAGCAGCCCCGGACTAGCGGGAGAGTTAGCGGATACGCAGTATTTT.

This chain connects TRBV29-1 to TRBJ1-2; D is unclear. The V end was cut by 3 bases, the J end by 9 bases, with 14 bases between. Germline lookup yields CDR1 SQVTM and CDR2 ANQGSEA. This CDR3 contains 12 residues. The CDR3 protein is CSVDQGAVRYTF. CDR3 sequence (DNA): TGCAGCGTTGATCAAGGTGCGGTCCGCTACACCTTC.

CDR3 in amino acids: CASSLLNTIYF. For the CDR3, the DNA is TGTGCCAGCAGCTTGCTCAACACCATATATTTT. This chain links TRBV5-2 with TRBJ1-3. TRBV5-2 is a known pseudogene. The CDR3 sequence is 11 residues long.

This clone showed up just a few times. The chain employs TRBV6-5 and TRBJ2-1; 7 bases align to TRBD1. The CDR3 spans 15 residues. The germline gives CDR1 MNHEY, CDR2 SVGAGI. V gave up 2 bases and J gave up 6 bases; unmatched junction bases: 7. CDR3 sequence reads: CASSYDTGEGNEQFF. CDR3 in DNA: TGTGCCAGCAGTTACGATACAGGGGAAGGCAATGAGCAGTTCTTC.

This clone turned up a few times. This chain connects TRBV7-8 to TRBJ2-1; no clear D gene. V was trimmed by 5 bases and J by 2 bases, leaving 4 bases between them. Germline V gene data show CDR1 as SGHVS and CDR2 as FQNEAQ. This CDR3 is built from 12 residues. The CDR3 region is CASSPTYNEQFF. In DNA, the CDR3 is TGTGCCAGCAGCCCCACCTACAATGAGCAGTTCTTC. Looking up the rest from reference TRBV7-8 and TRBJ2-1 gives the full variable domain: GAGVSQSPRYKVAKRGQDVALRCDPISGHVSLFWYQQALGQGPEFLTYFQNEAQLDKSGLPSDRFFAERPEGSVSTLKIQRTQQEDSAVYLCASSPTYNEQFFGPGTRLTVL.

V is TRBV7-6 and J is TRBJ2-3; 12 positions match TRBD2. The junction had 3 bases not matched to a gene; V was cut back by 5 bases and J by 6 bases. Germline V gene data show CDR1 as SGHVS and CDR2 as FNYEAQ. The CDR3 runs 14 residues. In nucleotides, the CDR3 is TGTGCCAGCAGCACAGGACTAGCGGGGGATACGCAGTATTTT. Its translation is CASSTGLAGDTQYF.

The chain employs TRBV4-2 and TRBJ2-7, with 10 bases lining up with TRBD1. The CDR3 has 14 residues. Germline CDR1 is LGHNA and CDR2 is YNFKEQ. Trimming took 5 bases from V and 6 from J; bases not matched to a gene: 7. The CDR3 sequence is CASSLSGTGVEQYF. CDR3 DNA: TGTGCCAGCAGCTTATCCGGGACAGGGGTCGAGCAGTACTTC.

There are a few counts of this clone. The rearrangement links TRBV4-2 to TRBJ2-7; D ambiguous. This CDR3 comprises 13 residues. Trimming took off 5 bases at V and 1 base at J, with 9 bases between the two ends. Germline loops: CDR1 LGHNA, CDR2 YNFKEQ. The CDR3 protein is CASSLTQSYEQYF. In DNA form, the CDR3 reads TGTGCCAGCAGCTTAACTCAATCCTACGAGCAGTACTTC.